This TCR beta chain emerged from a study of cytomegalovirus exposure and HLA in healthy donors. Across the whole study: Later, an analysis reported that the 95 to 150 validation repertoires had used the same platform as the approximately 630 first-cohort repertoires.

The study, taken as a whole, reports: The tendency of first-cohort TCR clusters to co-occur in the 110 or so validation repertoires emerged from a later analysis. The classifier reportedly diagnosed cytomegalovirus status with high specificity and sensitivity.

The method was immunoSEQ multiplex PCR; TCRdb's version includes in-frame clones alone and lacks a portion of them. Counted here are around 250,000 clones, around 90% occurring once; the ten biggest clones make up roughly 0.38%. The CDR3 runs 15 residues. Germline CDR1 LNHDA, CDR2 SQIVND (reference sequence). The ends lost 5 bases at V and 7 bases at J; junction bases unmatched: 7. Comments on this clone: Its antigen remains unknown.

The J gene is TRBJ2-2, the V gene TRBV19, with TRBD2 matching over 10 bases. This TCR came from a woman between 18 and 29 years old in good health and CMV-seronegative. The sequencing input was PBMCs. CDR3 protein: CASSYLAGEVGELFF. CDR3 in DNA: TGTGCCAGTAGTTACCTAGCGGGGGAGGTCGGGGAGCTGTTTTTT.